The 18 T cell receptor beta chains presented below share a single source sample, sequenced in a study of blood T cell repertoires in COVID-19. Generated by immunoSEQ multiplex PCR, the TCRdb table keeps only in-frame clones and is missing some. The repertoire holds about 150,000 clones, with roughly nine tenths as singletons. The sequencing sample was made of peripheral blood. These receptors all stem from a woman between 35 and 50 years old with acute or convalescent COVID-19.

The chain is built from TRBV10-3 and TRBJ2-7; no clear D gene. The CDR3 totals 15 residues. V lost 2 bases and J lost 5, with 16 bases in between. Looked up from germline, CDR1 is ENHRY and CDR2 is SYGVKD. The CDR3 loop is CAISEPSLLVDEQYF. The CDR3 DNA follows: TGTGCCATCAGTGAGCCGTCCTTACTTGTGGACGAGCAGTACTTC.

In its sample, this clone was seen once. The rearrangement uses TRBV2 and TRBJ2-5; 8 bases fit TRBD2. This CDR3 spans 13 amino acids. Germline CDR1 SNHLY, CDR2 FYNNEI. Unmatched junction bases numbered 5, after V lost 6 bases and J lost 5 bases. The CDR3 is CASRLLAEETQYF. The CDR3 region has the DNA TGTGCCAGCAGACTACTAGCGGAGGAGACCCAGTACTTC.

The genes are TRBV20-1 and TRBJ1-4; the D is unclear. Looked up from germline, CDR1 is DFQATT and CDR2 is SNEGSKA (reference sequence). Between the trimmed V and J ends, which lost 6 bases and 5 bases, there was a span of 4 bases. The CDR3 extends over 10 amino acids. This CDR3 is CSALNEKLFF. The CDR3 coding sequence is TGCAGTGCCCTAAATGAAAAACTGTTTTTT.

The rearrangement uses TRBV3-1 (or the pseudogene TRBV3-2) and TRBJ2-1; D gene uncertain. In germline, CDR1 is LGHDT, CDR2 YNNKEL (reference sequence). This CDR3 contains 13 residues. V lost 1 base, J lost 5 bases, and 6 bases lay in between. CDR3 nucleotides: TGTGCCAGCAGCCAAGGTGACAACAATGAGCAGTTCTTC. Translated, it gives CASSQGDNNEQFF.

This clone appeared once. The rearrangement links TRBV6-1 to TRBJ2-2, with TRBD1 matching over 8 bases. Trimming at V came to 4 bases and at J to 0 bases, leaving 4 bases not matched to a gene. In germline, CDR1 is MNHNS, CDR2 SASEGT. The CDR3 runs 16 residues. The CDR3 nucleotides are TGTGCCAGCAGTGTATTACAGGGGGCGAACACCGGGGAGCTGTTTTTT. The encoded protein is CASSVLQGANTGELFF.

In this sample, this clone turned up once. The chain couples TRBV3-1 (or the pseudogene TRBV3-2) to TRBJ1-6, with a weak D call TRBD1 (5 bases). V gave up 5 bases and J gave up 9 bases, with 11 bases separating them. Germline CDR1 reads LGHDT; CDR2 reads YNNKEL (reference sequence). CDR3 length equals 13 residues. The CDR3 loop is CASSTRTFSPLHF. CDR3 bases: TGTGCCAGCAGCACCCGGACATTTTCACCCCTCCACTTT.

The gene calls are TRBV4-1 and TRBJ2-1, with TRBD2 identical over 11 bases. CDR3 length: 14 amino acids. The V gene end was trimmed by 3 bases and the J gene end by 9 bases; junction bases not matched to a gene: 4. The germline V gene encodes CDR1 MGHRA and CDR2 YSYEKL. CDR3 loop: CASSHSGRALEQFF. The DNA for the CDR3 is TGCGCCAGCAGCCATAGCGGGAGGGCCCTTGAGCAGTTCTTC.

This clone was observed a few times. The V gene is TRBV11-2, the J gene TRBJ2-7, with no clear D. The V gene's germline CDR1 is SGHAT and CDR2 FQNNGV. The CDR3 has 13 residues. Trimming took off 3 bases at V and 6 bases at J, with 12 bases between the two ends. The CDR3 spells CASSFQRQGEQYF. The CDR3 DNA follows: TGTGCCAGCAGCTTTCAAAGACAAGGCGAGCAGTACTTC.

This chain's CDR3 is CASRDRSTETQYF. The CDR3 DNA reads TGTGCCAGCAGGGACAGGTCAACGGAGACCCAGTACTTC. The J gene is TRBJ2-5, the V gene TRBV2, with 7 positions matching TRBD1. This CDR3 contains 13 residues. CDR1 is SNHLY, CDR2 FYNNEI, per germline. V shed 6 bases and J 5 bases; nucleotides not matched to a gene: 6.

The chain is built from TRBV15 and TRBJ1-5; tentative D call: TRBD1 (5 bases). Trimming stripped 1 base from V and 5 bases from J, with 15 bases between. Germline V gene data show CDR1 as LNHNV and CDR2 as YYDKDF (reference sequence). The CDR3 has 16 residues. DNA for the CDR3: TGTGCCACCAGCAGAGGGCTTGACAGACAAGATCAGCCCCAGCATTTT. It yields the protein CATSRGLDRQDQPQHF.

The chain carries TRBV5-1 and TRBJ2-5; weak D call: TRBD2 (5 bases). Trimming removed 0 bases at V and 2 bases at J, with 8 bases between. Per the germline V gene, CDR1 is SGHRS and CDR2 is YFSETQ. The CDR3 loop spans 14 amino acids. CDR3 sequence: CASSLDRTQETQYF. CDR3 nucleotides: TGCGCCAGCAGCTTGGACCGGACTCAAGAGACCCAGTACTTC.

The chain is built from TRBV10-3 and TRBJ1-2; 8 positions match TRBD1. Germline V gene sequence: CDR1 ENHRY, CDR2 SYGVKD. The CDR3 loop spans 13 amino acids. V lost 5 bases to trimming and J lost 7 bases; unmatched junction nucleotides: 6. CDR3 in DNA: TGTGCCATCAGTCCCGGGACAGGAACTGGCTACACCTTC. Amino acid sequence: CAISPGTGTGYTF.

This sequence joins TRBV28 and TRBJ1-5; perhaps TRBD1 as D (5 bases). This CDR3 is 16 amino acids long. Germline values: CDR1 MDHEN, CDR2 SYDVKM. The V end was cut by 4 bases, the J end by 0 bases, with 13 bases between. In DNA form, the CDR3 reads TGTGCCAGCAGTTCCCCGGTAGGGGCTAGCAATCAGCCCCAGCATTTT. Translated, it gives CASSSPVGASNQPQHF.

This chain joins TRBV7-3 and TRBJ1-6; possible D gene TRBD1, 6 bases. The germline gives CDR1 SGHTA, CDR2 FQGTGA. The length of the CDR3 is 14 residues. The V and J ends lost 5 bases and 7 bases respectively, with 12 bases between them. CDR3 DNA: TGTGCCAGCAGCCAGGACAGCACCAATTCACCCCTCCACTTT. It translates to CASSQDSTNSPLHF.

On this clone: The conserved phenylalanine or tryptophan is not found at the CDR3 terminus, so this likely reflects a read error. No DNA is shown, since the ends of the CDR3 on it are uncertain; the CDR3 is the one TCRdb lists. V gene TRBV28 combines with J gene TRBJ1-1. The CDR3 spans 13 amino acids, including both terminal residues. Germline-derived CDR1 and CDR2 are MDHEN and SYDVKM. The CDR3 sequence: CATRTGGGVREFV.

This sequence joins TRBV24-1 and TRBJ2-3, with D unresolved. Germline lookup yields CDR1 KGHDR and CDR2 SFDVKD. The length of the CDR3 is 16 residues. Trimming stripped 4 bases from V and 3 bases from J, with 16 bases between. The CDR3 protein is CATSDSSAVGTDTQYF. The CDR3 DNA follows: TGTGCCACCAGTGACTCCTCGGCGGTCGGGACAGATACGCAGTATTTT.

The V call is TRBV6-5, the J call TRBJ2-5, with D possibly TRBD2 on 5 matching bases. The CDR3 sequence is 12 residues long. CDR1 and CDR2 from the germline V gene are MNHEY and SVGAGI. The germline V and J ends were trimmed by 8 bases and 7 bases, with 14 bases remaining between them. The CDR3, as DNA: TGTGCCAGCGCCGAGAGGGAATGGACCCAGTACTTC. It translates to CASAEREWTQYF.

This rearrangement joins TRBV9 to TRBJ2-2, with unresolved D. Trimming cost V 0 bases and J 0 bases, with 6 bases left between them. The CDR3 is made up of 15 amino acids. Germline V gene lookup returns CDR1 SGDLS and CDR2 YYNGEE. In nucleotides, the CDR3 is TGTGCCAGCAGCGTAGGCAGGACGAACACCGGGGAGCTGTTTTTT. Its protein is CASSVGRTNTGELFF.